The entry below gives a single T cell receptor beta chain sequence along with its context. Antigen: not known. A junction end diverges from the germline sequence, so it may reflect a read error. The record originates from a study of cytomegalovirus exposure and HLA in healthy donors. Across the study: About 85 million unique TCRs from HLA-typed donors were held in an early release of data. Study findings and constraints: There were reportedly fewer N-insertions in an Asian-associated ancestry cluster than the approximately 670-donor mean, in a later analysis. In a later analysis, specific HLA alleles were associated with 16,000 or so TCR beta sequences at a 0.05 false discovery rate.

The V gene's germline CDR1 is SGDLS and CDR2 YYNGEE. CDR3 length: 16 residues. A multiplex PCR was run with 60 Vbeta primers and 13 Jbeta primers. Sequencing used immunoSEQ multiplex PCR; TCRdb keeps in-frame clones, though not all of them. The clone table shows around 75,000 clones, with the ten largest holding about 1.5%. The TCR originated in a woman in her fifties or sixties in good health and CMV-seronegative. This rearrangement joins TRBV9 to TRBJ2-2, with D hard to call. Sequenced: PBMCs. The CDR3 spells CASSVAKGTNTGELFF. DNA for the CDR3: TGTGCCAGCAGCGTAGCAAAAGGAACTAACACCGGAGAGCTGTTTTTT.